This T cell receptor beta chain was identified in a study of CD8+ T cells in alopecia areata. Whole-study context: Those treated were given oral tofacitinib at 5 to 10 mg twice daily. Dosing spanned 6 to 18 months on tofacitinib, then 6 months off drug. Findings and caveats of the study: Lesional scalp displayed greater clonality than normal scalp, most notably in alopecia totalis/universalis. On tofacitinib, scalp clonality and expanded CD8+ clones among top 100 fell significantly.

CDR1 and CDR2 (germline): SGHDN, FVKESK. The length of the CDR3 is 14 residues. Trimming stripped 1 base from V and 10 bases from J, with 16 bases between. Notes on this clone: Its antigen is not known.

RNA was isolated and reverse transcribed to cDNA, the sequencing template. Sequencing was performed with immunoSEQ multiplex PCR; in TCRdb, only in-frame clones are kept and a portion is missing. In the table there are hundreds of thousands of clones, more than 60% of which are singletons. Documented treatment: oral pan-JAK inhibitor, 5-10 mg twice daily. The rearrangement uses TRBV14 and TRBJ1-1; D remains ambiguous. The source material was CD4+ T cells sorted from blood, sampled at week 44, from a patient treated with tofacitinib. The TCR originated in a human donor with alopecia areata. The CDR3 bases are TGTGCCAGCAGCCAAGGCGCGGGGAAGCAACGAGCTTTCTTT. As protein: CASSQGAGKQRAFF. Filled out from reference TRBV14 and TRBJ1-1, the complete variable domain reads EAGVTQFPSHSVIEKGQTVTLRCDPISGHDNLYWYRRVMGKEIKFLLHFVKESKQDESGMPNNRFLAERTGGTYSTLKVQPAELEDSGVYFCASSQGAGKQRAFFGQGTRLTVV.